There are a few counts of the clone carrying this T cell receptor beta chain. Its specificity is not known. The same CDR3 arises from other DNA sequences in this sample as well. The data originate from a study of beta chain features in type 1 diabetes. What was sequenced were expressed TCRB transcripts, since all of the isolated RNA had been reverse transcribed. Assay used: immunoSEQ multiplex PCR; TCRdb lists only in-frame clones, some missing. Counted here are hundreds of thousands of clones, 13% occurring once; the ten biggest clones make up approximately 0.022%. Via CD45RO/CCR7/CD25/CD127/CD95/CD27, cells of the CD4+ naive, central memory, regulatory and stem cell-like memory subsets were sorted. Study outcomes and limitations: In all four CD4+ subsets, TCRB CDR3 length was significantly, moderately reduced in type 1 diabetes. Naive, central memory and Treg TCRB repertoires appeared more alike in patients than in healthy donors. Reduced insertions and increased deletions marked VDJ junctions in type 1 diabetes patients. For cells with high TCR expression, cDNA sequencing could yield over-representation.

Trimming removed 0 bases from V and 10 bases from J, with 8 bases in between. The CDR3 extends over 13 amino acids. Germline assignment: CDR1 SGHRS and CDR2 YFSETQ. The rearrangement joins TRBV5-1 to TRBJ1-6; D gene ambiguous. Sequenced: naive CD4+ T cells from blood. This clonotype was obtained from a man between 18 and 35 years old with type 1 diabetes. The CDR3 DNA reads TGCGCCAGCAGCTTGGCCGGTAGATCACCCCTCCACTTT. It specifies CASSLAGRSPLHF.